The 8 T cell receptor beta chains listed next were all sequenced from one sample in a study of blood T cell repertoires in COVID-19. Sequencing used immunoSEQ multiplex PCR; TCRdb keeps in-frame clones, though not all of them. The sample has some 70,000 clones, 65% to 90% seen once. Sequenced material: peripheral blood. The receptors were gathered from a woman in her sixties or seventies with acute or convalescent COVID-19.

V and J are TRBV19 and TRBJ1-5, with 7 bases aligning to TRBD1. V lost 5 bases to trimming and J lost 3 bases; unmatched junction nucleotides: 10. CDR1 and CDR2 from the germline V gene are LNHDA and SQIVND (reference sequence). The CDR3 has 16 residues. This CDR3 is CASSPLNRGNNQPQHF. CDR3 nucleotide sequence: TGTGCCAGTAGTCCCCTGAACAGGGGCAACAATCAGCCCCAGCATTTT.

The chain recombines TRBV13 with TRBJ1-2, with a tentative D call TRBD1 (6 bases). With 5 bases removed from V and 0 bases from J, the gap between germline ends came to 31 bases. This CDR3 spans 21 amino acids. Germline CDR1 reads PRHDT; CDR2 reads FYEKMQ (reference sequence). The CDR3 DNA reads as TGTGCCAGCAGCCGAATTACGTTGACAGGAACTCTTTTATATACTAACTATGGCTACACCTTC. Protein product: CASSRITLTGTLLYTNYGYTF. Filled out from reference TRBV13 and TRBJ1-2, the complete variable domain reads AAGVIQSPRHLIKEKRETATLKCYPIPRHDTVYWYQQGPGQDPQFLISFYEKMQSDKGSIPDRFSAQQFSDYHSELNMSSLELGDSALYFCASSRITLTGTLLYTNYGYTFGSGTRLTVV.

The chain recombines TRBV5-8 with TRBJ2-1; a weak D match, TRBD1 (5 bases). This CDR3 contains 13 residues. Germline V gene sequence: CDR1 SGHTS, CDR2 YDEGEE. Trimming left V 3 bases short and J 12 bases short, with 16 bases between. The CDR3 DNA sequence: TGTGCCAGCAGCTCGGACACACGATTGGGGCAGTTCTTC. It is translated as CASSSDTRLGQFF.

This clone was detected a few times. The CDR3 sequence is CASSPGQGIYEQYF. The CDR3 coding sequence is TGTGCCAGCAGCCCGGGACAGGGGATTTACGAGCAGTACTTC. This sequence joins TRBV14 and TRBJ2-7, with TRBD1 identical over 10 bases. Trimming at V came to 4 bases and at J to 4 bases, leaving 4 bases not matched to a gene. The CDR3 has 14 amino acids. From germline, CDR1 is SGHDN and CDR2 FVKESK.

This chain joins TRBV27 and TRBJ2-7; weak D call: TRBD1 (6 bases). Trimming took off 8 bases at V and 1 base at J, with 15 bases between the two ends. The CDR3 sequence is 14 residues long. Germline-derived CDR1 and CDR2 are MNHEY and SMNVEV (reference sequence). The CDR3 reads CASGRQGPSYEQYF. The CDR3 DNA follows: TGTGCCAGCGGCCGGCAGGGGCCTTCCTACGAGCAGTACTTC.

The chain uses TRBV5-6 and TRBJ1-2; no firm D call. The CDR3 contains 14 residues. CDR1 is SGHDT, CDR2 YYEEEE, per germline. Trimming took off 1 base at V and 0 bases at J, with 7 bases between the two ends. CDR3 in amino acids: CASSLQTPNYGYTF. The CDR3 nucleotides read TGTGCCAGCAGCTTGCAGACACCTAACTATGGCTACACCTTC. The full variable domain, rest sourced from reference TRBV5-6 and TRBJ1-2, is DAGVTQSPTHLIKTRGQQVTLRCSPKSGHDTVSWYQQALGQGPQFIFQYYEEEERQRGNFPDRFSGHQFPNYSSELNVNALLLGDSALYLCASSLQTPNYGYTFGSGTRLTVV.

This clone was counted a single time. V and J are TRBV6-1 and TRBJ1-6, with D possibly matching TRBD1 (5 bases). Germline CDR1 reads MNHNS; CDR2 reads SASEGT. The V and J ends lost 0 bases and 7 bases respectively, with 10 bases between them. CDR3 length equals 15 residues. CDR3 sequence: CASSEAHGGNSPLHF. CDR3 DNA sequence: TGTGCCAGCAGTGAAGCACACGGGGGGAATTCACCCCTCCACTTT.

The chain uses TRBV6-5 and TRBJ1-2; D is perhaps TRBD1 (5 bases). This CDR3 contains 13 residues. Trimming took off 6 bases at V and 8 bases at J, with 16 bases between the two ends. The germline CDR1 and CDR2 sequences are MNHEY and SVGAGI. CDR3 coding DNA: TGTGCCAGCAGGGACGAGTGGAGGGGCGGCTACACCTTC. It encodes CASRDEWRGGYTF.